This T cell receptor beta chain was found in a study of blood T cell repertoires in COVID-19. J was trimmed by 0 bases and V by 4 bases; bases with no gene match: 8. This CDR3 region has 16 residues. Looked up from germline, CDR1 is SEHNR and CDR2 is FQNEAQ (reference sequence). Profiled with immunoSEQ multiplex PCR; TCRdb holds only in-frame clones, not every one. Among a few hundred thousand clones listed, more than 70% were seen once. The clonotype originates from a woman between 18 and 29 years old with acute or convalescent COVID-19. Sequenced input: peripheral blood. The rearrangement uses TRBV7-9 and TRBJ1-1, with 7 nucleotides matching TRBD1. CDR3: CASSSTSGQMNTEAFF. The DNA of the CDR3 is TGTGCCAGCAGCTCCACGTCGGGACAGATGAACACTGAAGCTTTCTTT. Based on the CDR3 plus reference TRBV7-9 and TRBJ1-1, the full variable domain is DTGVSQNPRHKITKRGQNVTFRCDPISEHNRLYWYRQTLGQGPEFLTYFQNEAQLEKSRLLSDRFSAERPKGSFSTLEIQRTEQGDSAMYLCASSSTSGQMNTEAFFGQGTRLTVV.